Below, 29 T cell receptor beta chains from the same sample are listed, as sequenced in a study of blood T cell repertoires in COVID-19. Sequenced by immunoSEQ multiplex PCR; TCRdb stores in-frame clones only, minus some. The data show tens of thousands of clones, 91% seen once. Sequenced input: peripheral blood. Receptors originate from a human donor in a cohort sampled during active COVID-19.

V and J are TRBV15 and TRBJ2-5; 8 bases map to TRBD1. Losses at the gene ends were 2 bases for V and 5 bases for J; bases not matched to a gene: 7. CDR3 length: 15 residues. Germline V CDR1 and CDR2: LNHNV, YYDKDF (reference sequence). The CDR3 protein is CATSRPPGQEETQYF. The DNA for the CDR3 is TGTGCCACCAGCAGACCTCCGGGACAGGAGGAGACCCAGTACTTC.

The CDR3 nucleotides read TGTGCCAGCAGCTGGGCGGGACAGGGTGCCACTGAAGCTTTCTTT. This gives the protein CASSWAGQGATEAFF. The rearrangement uses TRBV5-5 and TRBJ1-1, with 9 positions matching TRBD1. V gave up 3 bases and J gave up 4 bases; unmatched junction bases: 7. This CDR3 is built from 15 residues. Germline loops: CDR1 SGHKS, CDR2 YYEKEE (reference sequence).

The V gene is TRBV28, the J gene TRBJ2-2, with 9 bases identical to TRBD1. V lost 6 bases and J lost 3; bases outside the gene matches: 8. The CDR3 extends over 16 amino acids. Germline lookup yields CDR1 MDHEN and CDR2 SYDVKM. CDR3 region: CASRMGQGRDTGELFF. The DNA for the CDR3 is TGTGCCAGCAGAATGGGACAGGGAAGGGACACCGGGGAGCTGTTTTTT.

The chain couples TRBV29-1 to TRBJ2-4; 7 bases map to TRBD2. The germline V gene encodes CDR1 SQVTM and CDR2 ANQGSEA. The CDR3 consists of 16 residues. Trimming took 4 bases from V and 6 from J; bases not matched to a gene: 15. CDR3 nucleotide sequence: TGCAGCGTTGGAACCCCCGGGGGGAGAGGGGTAAACATTCAGTACTTC. Amino acid sequence: CSVGTPGGRGVNIQYF.

CDR3 nucleotides: TGTGCCAGCAGTGTCTACAGGGGGCTCAGCGAGCAGTACTTC. Translating it yields CASSVYRGLSEQYF. This chain connects TRBV2 to TRBJ2-7; TRBD1 aligns across 9 bases. This CDR3 contains 14 residues. The trim removed 4 bases at V and 6 bases at J, leaving 7 bases unmatched. Germline V gives CDR1 SNHLY, CDR2 FYNNEI.

V is TRBV12-5 and J is TRBJ1-2, with a tentative D call TRBD1 (5 bases). Trimming removed 3 bases from V and 8 bases from J, with 19 bases in between. Germline assignment: CDR1 LGHNT and CDR2 FRNRAP. The CDR3 is 15 residues long. CDR3 DNA: TGTGCTAGTGGTTTCGAGGCCGGGGGTATTTTGGGCTACACCTTC. It encodes CASGFEAGGILGYTF.

This sequence joins TRBV4-1 and TRBJ2-2; a weak D match, TRBD1 (6 bases). Germline lookup yields CDR1 MGHRA and CDR2 YSYEKL. The germline V and J ends were trimmed by 3 bases and 3 bases, with 11 bases remaining between them. The CDR3 totals 15 residues. CDR3 sequence reads: CASSHTQGYTGELFF. The CDR3 DNA follows: TGCGCCAGCAGCCACACCCAGGGGTACACCGGGGAGCTGTTTTTT.

The V gene is TRBV10-2, the J gene TRBJ2-1, with 12 bases matching TRBD2. Per the germline V gene, CDR1 is WSHSY and CDR2 is SAAADI. J was trimmed by 5 bases and V by 4 bases; bases with no gene match: 6. CDR3 length: 16 amino acids. The CDR3 DNA follows: TGCGCCAGCAGTGGGCTAGCGGGAGGGCCGGACAATGAGCAGTTCTTC. Residues: CASSGLAGGPDNEQFF.

The chain uses TRBV3-1 (or the pseudogene TRBV3-2) and TRBJ1-1; 8 bases map to TRBD1. The CDR3 is 15 amino acids. Germline CDR1 is LGHDT and CDR2 is YNNKEL (reference sequence). V lost 8 bases to trimming and J lost 1 base; unmatched junction nucleotides: 9. CDR3: CASRYQGAGNTEAFF. The CDR3 DNA follows: TGTGCCAGCCGATACCAGGGGGCTGGGAACACTGAAGCTTTCTTT.

The V and J genes are TRBV5-1 and TRBJ2-3; weak D call: TRBD2 (6 bases). This CDR3 has 13 amino acids. V was shortened by 5 bases and J by 5 bases, with 12 bases between the two germline ends. Germline CDR1 SGHRS, CDR2 YFSETQ. The CDR3 DNA is TGCGCCAGCAGTGCCGGAGCGGGAGATACGCAGTATTTT. This sequence encodes CASSAGAGDTQYF.

The gene calls are TRBV7-2 and TRBJ1-1, with D tentatively TRBD1 (6 bases). This CDR3 region has 14 residues. V lost 5 bases to trimming and J lost 6 bases, with 16 bases between them. Germline CDR1 and CDR2: SGHTA and FQGNSA. DNA of the CDR3: TGTGCCAGCAGCGGACTGGGGAGGGGGGCTGAAGCTTTCTTT. Translation gives CASSGLGRGAEAFF.

The chain carries TRBV19 and TRBJ2-7, with 8 bases fitting TRBD1. The CDR3 has 17 amino acids. CDR1 is LNHDA and CDR2 is SQIVND in the germline V gene (reference sequence). The ends lost 5 bases at V and 1 base at J; junction bases unmatched: 13. The CDR3 nucleotides are TGTGCCAGTAGTGCCCCGGGACAGGTCCAGTTTTCCTACGAGCAGTACTTC. Amino acid sequence: CASSAPGQVQFSYEQYF.

This clone was picked up one time. This chain uses TRBV10-3 with TRBJ2-7; a weak D match, TRBD1 (5 bases). V was trimmed by 5 bases and J by 3 bases, leaving 8 bases between them. The CDR3 spans 12 residues. Germline V lookup: CDR1 ENHRY, CDR2 SYGVKD. The CDR3 protein is CAISPDSYEQYF. Here the CDR3 DNA reads TGTGCCATCAGTCCAGACAGCTACGAGCAGTACTTC.

The chain recombines TRBV5-4 with TRBJ1-2; D unclear. Trimming took off 0 bases at V and 4 bases at J, with 4 bases between the two ends. Germline values: CDR1 SGHNT, CDR2 YYREEE (reference sequence). The CDR3 loop spans 12 amino acids. The CDR3 loop reads CASSLDSYGYTF. The CDR3 nucleotides are TGTGCCAGCAGCTTGGACAGCTATGGCTACACCTTC.

This chain connects TRBV6-1 to TRBJ1-5, with 9 positions matching TRBD1. The CDR3 spans 16 residues. Germline V lookup: CDR1 MNHNS, CDR2 SASEGT. Trimming removed 2 bases from V and 7 bases from J; junction bases left unmatched: 9. CDR3 amino acids: CASSETGGRPHQPQHF. CDR3 sequence (DNA): TGTGCCAGCAGTGAAACAGGGGGCCGACCGCACCAGCCCCAGCATTTT.

This chain uses TRBV18 with TRBJ2-5; D perhaps matches TRBD1 (6 bases). The CDR3 runs to 15 residues. Germline-derived CDR1 and CDR2 are KGHSH and LQKENI. V was clipped by 4 bases and J by 2 bases, with 14 bases between them. The CDR3 region is CASSLAGAGQETQYF. CDR3 sequence (DNA): TGTGCCAGCTCACTTGCAGGGGCCGGACAAGAGACCCAGTACTTC.

The chain uses TRBV9 and TRBJ1-6, with TRBD1 identical over 8 bases. J lost 5 bases, V lost 4 bases, and 5 bases had no gene match. The CDR3 has 15 residues. Germline V gene sequence: CDR1 SGDLS, CDR2 YYNGEE. CDR3: CASSFDRGDNSPLHF. The CDR3 DNA is TGTGCCAGCAGCTTCGACAGGGGCGATAATTCACCCCTCCACTTT.

The chain links TRBV6-5 to TRBJ2-7, with D possibly TRBD2 on 5 matching bases. The V and J ends lost 5 bases and 3 bases respectively, with 11 bases between them. Germline V CDR1 and CDR2: MNHEY, SVGAGI. CDR3 length: 13 residues. CDR3 protein: CASSREEGYEQYF. The CDR3 DNA is TGTGCCAGCAGTCGGGAAGAGGGCTACGAGCAGTACTTC.

The V gene is TRBV23-1, the J gene TRBJ2-1, with 7 nucleotides matching TRBD1. TRBV23-1 is treated as an ORF (open reading frame) with a function not yet certain. The CDR3 has 15 amino acids. Trimming removed 7 bases from V and 3 bases from J; junction bases left unmatched: 9. The CDR3 sequence: CASTAVAGGYNEQFF. DNA for the CDR3: TGCGCCAGCACCGCGGTGGCAGGGGGCTACAATGAGCAGTTCTTC.

The chain has TRBV5-5 and TRBJ1-1, with 7 positions matching TRBD1. Germline lookup yields CDR1 SGHKS and CDR2 YYEKEE (reference sequence). The CDR3 runs 14 residues. The junction had 6 bases not matched to a gene; V was cut back by 3 bases and J by 4 bases. CDR3 sequence: CASSWADRATEAFF. The CDR3 nucleotides are TGTGCCAGCAGCTGGGCCGACAGGGCCACTGAAGCTTTCTTT.

This clone appeared once. V and J are TRBV18 and TRBJ1-2; 7 bases are a match to TRBD1. V gave up 2 bases and J gave up 12 bases; unmatched junction bases: 12. The germline CDR1 and CDR2 sequences are KGHSH and LQKENI. The length of the CDR3 is 14 residues. The CDR3 spells CASSPTTGEWQDTF. For the CDR3, the DNA is TGTGCCAGCTCACCAACTACAGGGGAGTGGCAGGACACCTTC.

This clone was observed a single time. V gene TRBV6-1 combines with J gene TRBJ1-6; TRBD1 is a possible D gene (5 bases). In germline, CDR1 is MNHNS, CDR2 SASEGT. CDR3 size: 16 residues. V was shortened by 2 bases and J by 8 bases, with 16 bases between the two germline ends. The CDR3 DNA reads as TGTGCCAGCAGTGAAAGTAGGCCAGGGATTTATTCACCCCTCCACTTT. Amino acids: CASSESRPGIYSPLHF.

The rearrangement uses TRBV19 and TRBJ2-1, with TRBD2 as a possible D gene (6 bases). The germline CDR1 and CDR2 sequences are LNHDA and SQIVND (reference sequence). There are 13 residues in the CDR3. V was shortened by 3 bases and J by 9 bases, with 12 bases between the two germline ends. The CDR3 bases are TGTGCCAGTAGTATGGTTGGAGCGGGTGAGCAGTTCTTC. Translation: CASSMVGAGEQFF. Supplemented by reference TRBV19 and TRBJ2-1, the full variable domain reads DGGITQSPKYLFRKEGQNVTLSCEQNLNHDAMYWYRQDPGQGLRLIYYSQIVNDFQKGDIAEGYSVSREKKESFPLTVTSAQKNPTAFYLCASSMVGAGEQFFGPGTRLTVL.

This sequence joins TRBV18 and TRBJ2-1, with 7 bases identical to TRBD1. V dropped 6 bases and J dropped 0; count of bases not matched to a gene: 5. The length of the CDR3 is 15 residues. Germline CDR1 is KGHSH and CDR2 is LQKENI. The CDR3 loop is CASSSGQISYNEQFF. The CDR3 DNA follows: TGTGCCAGCTCGTCGGGACAGATCTCCTACAATGAGCAGTTCTTC.

The sample holds a few counts of this clone. The CDR3 bases are TGCGCCAGCAGCTTGGGCGGAGAGCAGTTCTTC. Its translation is CASSLGGEQFF. The chain combines TRBV5-1 with TRBJ2-1; no clear D. Looked up from germline, CDR1 is SGHRS and CDR2 is YFSETQ. Trimming took 0 bases from V and 10 from J, leaving 5 bases between them. This CDR3 has 11 amino acids.

V and J are TRBV5-4 and TRBJ2-5; TRBD2 agrees at 8 bases. Germline CDR1 and CDR2: SGHNT and YYREEE (reference sequence). This CDR3 region has 16 residues. With 4 bases clipped from V and 4 bases from J, the junction kept 12 bases outside the gene matches. The CDR3, as DNA: TGTGCCAGCAGCCCTAATAGCGGGGCAGGAGGAGAGACCCAGTACTTC. The encoded protein is CASSPNSGAGGETQYF.

The chain recombines TRBV10-2 with TRBJ2-1; TRBD2 aligns across 7 bases. After removal of 0 bases from V and 2 bases from J, the junction contained 10 bases not matched to a gene. Germline loops: CDR1 WSHSY, CDR2 SAAADI. The CDR3 sequence is 18 residues long. The DNA for the CDR3 is TGCGCCAGCAGTGAGTCAGCCTCCGGGACTACGCCCTACAATGAGCAGTTCTTC. Protein: CASSESASGTTPYNEQFF.

V and J are TRBV5-1 and TRBJ1-1; the D is unclear. The V and J ends lost 0 bases and 3 bases respectively, with 12 bases between them. The CDR3 sequence is 15 residues long. Germline CDR1 reads SGHRS; CDR2 reads YFSETQ. The chain's CDR3 is CASSLGASLDTEAFF. The DNA for the CDR3 is TGCGCCAGCAGCTTGGGGGCTTCCCTGGACACTGAAGCTTTCTTT.

The V and J genes are TRBV10-3 and TRBJ2-5, with 10 nucleotides matching TRBD2. The germline V gene encodes CDR1 ENHRY and CDR2 SYGVKD. The CDR3 loop spans 16 amino acids. V gave up 2 bases and J gave up 2 bases; unmatched junction bases: 5. In nucleotides, the CDR3 is TGTGCCATCAGTGAGCGTGGACTAGCGGCACAAGAGACCCAGTACTTC. This sequence encodes CAISERGLAAQETQYF.